A selection of T cell receptor beta chains follows, all from one sample in a study of T cell responses to AZD1222 COVID-19 vaccine. Data came from immunoSEQ multiplex PCR; TCRdb stores just in-frame clones and leaves some out. Here the sample spans around 150,000 clones, 84% being singletons. The sequencing here drew on peripheral blood, taken on day 0 of AZD1222 vaccination. These receptors originate from an adult in good health. Both conserved end residues are part of each CDR3. Fields, in order: V gene, D gene, J gene, clone size, CDR3 DNA, CDR3 protein. D genes are given only for firm matches. The size of a clone is reported for some rows only, either as once, few or many, or as a class for expanded clones.

>TRBV4-2|TRBD2|TRBJ2-7|-
TGTGCCAGCAGCCAAGTGGAGCGGGGGGAGTTCTACGAGCAGTACTTC
CASSQVERGEFYEQYF
>TRBV29-1|TRBD1|TRBJ1-1|-
TGCAGCGTTGAAAAAGGGACAGGGAACACTGAAGCTTTCTTT
CSVEKGTGNTEAFF
>TRBV4-2|-|TRBJ1-1|-
TGTGCCAGCAGCCGAGAAGCCGGGACTAACACTGAAGCTTTCTTT
CASSREAGTNTEAFF
>TRBV5-1|TRBD1|TRBJ2-7|few
TGCGCCAGCAGCCCGCAAGGACAGGGGTACGAGCAGTACTTC
CASSPQGQGYEQYF
>TRBV7-3|TRBD1|TRBJ2-2|-
TGTGCCAGCAGCTTTAACCCACAGGGGCTTGGCGGGGAGCTGTTTTTT
CASSFNPQGLGGELFF
>TRBV5-4|-|TRBJ2-5|once
TGTGCCAGCAGCTTGTTATTCGCAGGTGGCCAAGAGACCCAGTACTTC
CASSLLFAGGQETQYF
>TRBV15|-|TRBJ1-2|-
TGTGCCACCAGCCCAGGTGCAGGGGACTATGGCTACACCTTC
CATSPGAGDYGYTF
>TRBV7-2|-|TRBJ1-5|-
TGTGCCAGCAGCAATACAGGGATGGGTGGCAATCAGCCCCAGCATTTT
CASSNTGMGGNQPQHF
>TRBV30|TRBD2|TRBJ2-3|-
TGTGCCTGGAGTGGGAACCCCCTAGCGGGGAAACGAGATACGCAGTATTTT
CAWSGNPLAGKRDTQYF
>TRBV28|TRBD2|TRBJ2-1|-
TGTGCCAGCACCCCTAGCGGAGACTACAATGAGCAGTTCTTC
CASTPSGDYNEQFF
>TRBV28|-|TRBJ1-6|few
TGTGCCGGGGGGGCATCCTATAATTCACCCCTCCACTTT
CAGGASYNSPLHF
>TRBV19|TRBD1|TRBJ1-2|few
TGTGCCAGTAGTATGGGACAGAACTATGGCTACACCTTC
CASSMGQNYGYTF
>TRBV5-1|-|TRBJ1-2|-
TGCGCCAGCAGCATCTCCGGGACCCCAAAGACCTATGGCTACACCTTC
CASSISGTPKTYGYTF
>TRBV7-9|-|TRBJ2-1|-
TGTGCCAGCAGCTTAGTGGAGTCAGGGGGGAATGAGCAGTTCTTC
CASSLVESGGNEQFF
>TRBV28|-|TRBJ2-3|-
TGTGCCAGCAGTTTAACTCCCCCGGCAGATACGCAGTATTTT
CASSLTPPADTQYF
>TRBV6-5|-|TRBJ1-1|-
TGTGCCAGCAACCAAGGCGACAGCCTTCTTGAAGCTTTCTTT
CASNQGDSLLEAFF
>TRBV28|-|TRBJ1-4|-
TGTGCCAGCAGTTTCGGACCAACTAATGAAAAACTGTTTTTT
CASSFGPTNEKLFF
>TRBV27|-|TRBJ2-7|-
TGTGCCAGCAGTTACCAGGGACACGAGCAGTACTTC
CASSYQGHEQYF
>TRBV6-5|-|TRBJ2-1|-
TGTGCCAGCAGTTCCGGGACGATGAGAATCTTGGAGCAGTTCTTC
CASSSGTMRILEQFF
>TRBV6-5|-|TRBJ1-1|once
TGTGCCAGCAGATCACGGGACATACTTAACACTGAAGCTTTCTTT
CASRSRDILNTEAFF